Below are 10 T cell receptor beta chains sequenced from a single sample in a study of cytomegalovirus exposure and HLA in healthy donors. PCR primers comprised 60 Vbeta and 13 Jbeta primers. Clones were read by immunoSEQ multiplex PCR, and TCRdb kept only the in-frame ones, dropping some. Of 200,000 to 250,000 clones listed, more than 60% are singletons. The specimen sequenced was PBMCs. The receptor source for this set is a woman aged 25-40 years in good health and CMV-seronegative.

This clone was counted between two and nine times. The V and J genes are TRBV6-1 and TRBJ1-2, with 8 bases matching TRBD1. J gave up 8 bases and V 0 bases, and 8 bases lay outside the gene matches. The germline V gene encodes CDR1 MNHNS and CDR2 SASEGT. The length of the CDR3 is 15 residues. The CDR3: CASSEALQGAGGYTF. The CDR3 coding sequence is TGTGCCAGCAGTGAAGCGCTTCAGGGGGCGGGCGGCTACACCTTC.

This chain uses TRBV6-5 with TRBJ2-3, with a possible D match to TRBD2 (5 bases). The CDR3 sequence is 15 residues long. V shed 5 bases and J shed 0 bases, with 12 bases lying between them. The germline V gene has CDR1 MNHEY and CDR2 SVGAGI. As DNA, the CDR3 is TGTGCCAGCAGTCCTATCCGAGGGAGCACAGATACGCAGTATTTT. It encodes CASSPIRGSTDTQYF.

A few counts support this clone. The chain has TRBV5-6 and TRBJ1-1; D might be TRBD1 (5 bases). Looked up from germline, CDR1 is SGHDT and CDR2 is YYEEEE. V lost 0 bases, J lost 1 base, and 13 bases lay in between. This CDR3 is 16 amino acids long. The CDR3 DNA follows: TGTGCCAGCAGCTTGGTGATTGGGGACTGGAACACTGAAGCTTTCTTT. Amino acids: CASSLVIGDWNTEAFF.

V and J are TRBV23-1 and TRBJ1-3, with 8 bases that match TRBD1. TRBV23-1 falls under the ORF class, with uncertain function. This CDR3 comprises 15 residues. V lost 9 bases and J lost 0; bases outside the gene matches: 7. This chain's CDR3 is CARNGQGPSGNTIYF. The CDR3 DNA reads TGCGCCAGGAATGGACAGGGCCCCTCTGGAAACACCATATATTTT.

The genes are TRBV7-8 and TRBJ1-1; D remains unclear. The germline V gene has CDR1 SGHVS and CDR2 FQNEAQ. V was clipped by 1 base and J by 1 base, with 10 bases between them. The CDR3 has 15 amino acids. CDR3 DNA: TGTGCCAGCAGCTTAGTTGCCTACGAGAACACTGAAGCTTTCTTT. Its protein is CASSLVAYENTEAFF.

The chain has TRBV7-3 and TRBJ2-3; D might be TRBD1 (5 bases). The CDR3 contains 13 residues. The germline V and J ends were trimmed by 1 base and 4 bases, with 6 bases remaining between them. The germline V gene has CDR1 SGHTA and CDR2 FQGTGA. The CDR3 sequence is CASSLMGPDTQYF. The CDR3 bases are TGTGCCAGCAGCTTAATGGGGCCAGATACGCAGTATTTT. Complete variable domain (other parts from reference TRBV7-3 and TRBJ2-3): GAGVSQTPSNKVTEKGKYVELRCDPISGHTALYWYRQSLGQGPEFLIYFQGTGAADDSGLPNDRFFAVRPEGSVSTLKIQRTERGDSAVYLCASSLMGPDTQYFGPGTRLTVL.

This chain links TRBV19 with TRBJ2-7, with TRBD2 matching over 10 bases. Unmatched junction bases numbered 8, after V lost 5 bases and J lost 4 bases. Germline lookup yields CDR1 LNHDA and CDR2 SQIVND (reference sequence). The CDR3 sequence is 15 residues long. CDR3 loop: CASSHIAGGFYEQYF. The CDR3 region has the DNA TGTGCCAGTAGTCATATAGCGGGGGGCTTTTACGAGCAGTACTTC.

Here the CDR3 reads CASSYSTEAFF. CDR3 DNA sequence: TGTGCCAGCAGCTACAGCACTGAAGCTTTCTTT. The chain carries TRBV5-6 and TRBJ1-1; no clear D. The CDR3 sequence is 11 residues long. V was trimmed by 3 bases and J by 4 bases, leaving 4 bases between them. CDR1 and CDR2 from the germline V gene are SGHDT and YYEEEE.

Only one count was recorded for this clone. This CDR3 reads CAWKQEAEAFF. CDR3 in DNA: TGTGCCTGGAAGCAGGAGGCTGAAGCTTTCTTT. The chain uses TRBV30 and TRBJ1-1; D not certain. Between the trimmed V and J ends, which lost 4 bases and 6 bases, there was a span of 9 bases. This CDR3 is 11 amino acids long. Germline lookup yields CDR1 GTSNPN and CDR2 SVGIG (reference sequence).

The chain carries TRBV5-1 and TRBJ2-7, with D maybe TRBD1 (6 bases). Trimming took off 4 bases at V and 5 bases at J, with 19 bases between the two ends. Germline V gene sequence: CDR1 SGHRS, CDR2 YFSETQ. The CDR3 runs to 15 residues. The CDR3 region has the DNA TGCGCCAGCAGCCCCAGAACAGGGAGTAGAAACGAGCAGTACTTC. Residues: CASSPRTGSRNEQYF.